This paragraph covers one T cell receptor (beta chain) sequence. Original handling: Reference gene primer amplification gave nucleated cell count estimates. Data came from immunoSEQ multiplex PCR; TCRdb stores just in-frame clones and leaves some out. V and J calls and clone size are those listed in that table; D and trimming were worked out from the DNA. The table includes 110,000 or so clones, nearly 90% detected once. Trimming took 0 bases from V and 5 from J, leaving 8 bases between them. This CDR3 is 13 amino acids long. The germline CDR1 and CDR2 sequences are MNHEY and SVGAGI. This sample is drawn from a study of blood T cell repertoires in COVID-19. About the research overall: Italy, Spain and the United States were the sources of the convalescent and acute COVID-19 samples.

Sequencing was performed on peripheral blood. The genes are TRBV6-5 and TRBJ2-7; no clear D gene. The origin of this receptor is a woman in her 70s who had recovered from COVID-19. Here the CDR3 DNA reads TGTGCCAGCAGTTACTCGAGAGGAAACGAGCAGTACTTC. It is translated as CASSYSRGNEQYF.